This is a list of T cell receptor beta chains from one sample in a study of cytomegalovirus exposure and HLA in healthy donors. Clones were read by immunoSEQ multiplex PCR, and TCRdb kept only the in-frame ones, dropping some. The repertoire includes about 200,000 clones, 65% to 90% of them detected once, and roughly 1.5% sits in the top ten. The sample taken for sequencing was PBMCs. The receptors here all came from a girl between 10 and 17 years old in good health and CMV-seronegative. Each CDR3 is given with its conserved first and last residue. A D gene is named only where the DNA matches it firmly. Some rows have no size entry. The others give once, few or many, or a class for an expanded clone.

len | j_gene | v_gene | abundance | d_gene | CDR3aa | CDR3nt
18 | TRBJ2-7 | TRBV28 | NA | TRBD1 | CASNSGSRPGQGTYEQYF | TGTGCCAGCAATTCTGGCTCCCGACCGGGACAGGGAACCTACGAGCAGTACTTC
15 | TRBJ2-5 | TRBV5-1 | NA | NA | CASSLTGFREETQYF | TGCGCCAGCAGCCTGACAGGATTTAGAGAGGAGACCCAGTACTTC
16 | TRBJ1-1 | TRBV7-9 | NA | NA | CASSSNGGHGNTEAFF | TGTGCCAGCAGCTCTAATGGAGGTCACGGGAACACTGAAGCTTTCTTT
15 | TRBJ2-7 | TRBV5-5 | NA | NA | CASSSPNFARNEQYF | TGTGCCAGCAGCTCCCCTAACTTTGCTAGGAACGAGCAGTACTTC
16 | TRBJ2-1 | TRBV19 | NA | TRBD2 | CASSIAGRATYNEQFF | TGTGCCAGTAGTATTGCGGGGAGGGCCACCTACAATGAGCAGTTCTTC
14 | TRBJ2-3 | TRBV6-5 | NA | TRBD1 | CASKGTARTDTQYF | TGTGCCAGCAAAGGGACAGCGCGTACAGATACGCAGTATTTT
14 | TRBJ1-4 | TRBV28 | NA | TRBD1 | CASSLRQGAGKLFF | TGTGCCAGCAGTTTACGGCAGGGGGCGGGAAAACTGTTTTTT
12 | TRBJ2-7 | TRBV29-1 | NA | NA | CSVSSGPYEQYF | TGCAGCGTTAGTAGCGGCCCCTACGAGCAGTACTTC
15 | TRBJ2-2 | TRBV4-2 | NA | NA | CASSQAFFSTGELFF | TGTGCCAGCAGCCAAGCTTTCTTCTCGACCGGGGAGCTGTTTTTT
12 | TRBJ1-5 | TRBV7-9 | few | NA | CSSSLGSQPQHF | TGTTCCAGCAGCTTAGGGAGTCAGCCCCAGCATTTT
22 | TRBJ2-4 | TRBV1 | NA | NA | CTSSQEIDRDLLPVPAKNIQYF | TGCACCAGCAGCCAAGAAATAGATCGGGATCTTCTACCCGTCCCAGCCAAAAACATTCAGTACTTC
14 | TRBJ2-1 | TRBV29-1 | NA | NA | CSVKDTSSYNEQFF | TGCAGCGTCAAGGACACGAGCTCCTACAATGAGCAGTTCTTC
14 | TRBJ1-6 | TRBV11-1 | NA | NA | CASSGADSHSPLHF | TGTGCCAGCAGCGGAGCAGACAGCCATTCACCCCTCCACTTT
13 | TRBJ1-1 | TRBV2 | NA | NA | CASKPTGTSEAFF | TGTGCCAGCAAACCAACAGGGACCTCTGAAGCTTTCTTT
14 | TRBJ1-3 | TRBV28 | NA | NA | CASSSSGSGNTIYF | TGTGCCAGCAGTTCATCAGGGTCTGGAAACACCATATATTTT
15 | TRBJ1-5 | TRBV2 | NA | NA | CASGRTATQDQPQHF | TGTGCCAGCGGAAGGACAGCCACGCAAGATCAGCCCCAGCATTTT
14 | TRBJ2-3 | TRBV25-1 | NA | TRBD2 | CATTLAGATDTQYF | TGTGCCACTACTTTAGCGGGGGCCACAGATACGCAGTATTTT
14 | TRBJ2-3 | TRBV7-2 | NA | NA | CASILTPSTDTQYF | TGTGCCAGCATCCTCACACCTAGCACAGATACGCAGTATTTT
16 | TRBJ2-7 | TRBV9 | NA | NA | CASSPRMTALDYEQYF | TGTGCCAGCAGCCCGCGGATGACAGCGCTGGACTACGAGCAGTACTTC
14 | TRBJ2-1 | TRBV2 | NA | NA | CASNYRVRGNEQFF | TGTGCCAGCAACTACAGGGTTCGAGGGAATGAGCAGTTCTTC
15 | TRBJ1-2 | TRBV28 | NA | TRBD1 | CASSSPGQGLKGYTF | TGTGCCAGCAGCTCGCCGGGACAGGGATTAAAAGGCTACACCTTC
17 | TRBJ2-5 | TRBV28 | NA | TRBD1 | CASSLPRGDRGLETQYF | TGTGCCAGCAGTTTACCTCGGGGGGACAGGGGCTTAGAGACCCAGTACTTC
14 | TRBJ2-7 | TRBV5-4 | NA | TRBD1 | CASSFRGQSYEQYF | TGTGCCAGCAGCTTTAGGGGACAGTCCTACGAGCAGTACTTC
15 | TRBJ2-6 | TRBV4-1 | NA | TRBD1 | CASSQTGNGANVLTF | TGCGCCAGCAGCCAGACAGGGAACGGGGCCAACGTCCTGACTTTC
13 | TRBJ1-2 | TRBV6-5 | NA | NA | CASSTLEVYGYTF | TGTGCCAGCAGTACGCTCGAGGTCTACGGCTACACCTTC
14 | TRBJ1-1 | TRBV30 | NA | NA | CAYLRRPGQLEAFF | TGTGCCTACCTACGGCGCCCGGGACAACTCGAAGCTTTCTTT
18 | TRBJ2-7 | TRBV5-1 | NA | TRBD2 | CASSLAMASGGSSYEQYF | TGCGCCAGCAGCTTGGCCATGGCTAGCGGGGGGAGCTCCTACGAGCAGTACTTC
14 | TRBJ1-2 | TRBV28 | once | TRBD1 | CASGTAYPNYGYTF | TGTGCCAGCGGGACAGCATATCCTAACTATGGCTACACCTTC
15 | TRBJ2-1 | TRBV2 | NA | TRBD2 | CASRAGSSGSHEQFF | TGTGCCAGCAGGGCGGGGAGTAGCGGGAGCCATGAGCAGTTCTTC
15 | TRBJ1-4 | TRBV9 | NA | NA | CASSVQGITNEKLFF | TGTGCCAGCAGCGTCCAGGGAATAACTAATGAAAAACTGTTTTTT
11 | TRBJ2-7 | TRBV10-3 | NA | NA | CAQSEGREQYF | TGTGCCCAATCGGAAGGGAGAGAGCAGTACTTC
14 | TRBJ1-1 | TRBV10-3 | few | NA | CAIRSLDSNTEAFF | TGTGCCATCAGATCACTTGACTCAAACACTGAAGCTTTCTTT
15 | TRBJ2-1 | TRBV7-2 | NA | TRBD1 | CASSSGTGGNNEQFF | TGTGCCAGCAGCTCAGGGACAGGGGGTAACAATGAGCAGTTCTTC
12 | TRBJ2-5 | TRBV29-1 | NA | NA | CSVAQSQETQYF | TGCAGCGTTGCGCAGTCCCAAGAGACCCAGTACTTC
14 | TRBJ1-4 | TRBV19 | few | TRBD1 | CASSLDRVDEKLFF | TGTGCCAGTAGTCTGGACAGGGTGGATGAAAAACTGTTTTTT
15 | TRBJ1-1 | TRBV2 | NA | TRBD1 | CASSDWDSLSIEAFF | TGTGCCAGCAGTGATTGGGACAGCTTAAGTATAGAAGCTTTCTTT
13 | TRBJ2-7 | TRBV6-1 | NA | TRBD1 | CALRSGQGSEQYF | TGTGCCCTGAGATCCGGACAGGGGTCTGAGCAGTACTTC
17 | TRBJ2-7 | TRBV7-9 | NA | NA | CASSSSESFAYYNEQYF | TGTGCCAGCAGCTCGTCGGAGTCTTTTGCTTACTATAACGAGCAGTACTTC
16 | TRBJ2-2 | TRBV5-1 | NA | NA | CASSLAGTSPAGELFF | TGCGCCAGCAGCTTGGCGGGGACTTCACCGGCCGGGGAGCTGTTTTTT
15 | TRBJ2-7 | TRBV13 | NA | TRBD1 | CASSSTGQGSYEQYF | TGTGCCAGCAGCTCGACGGGACAGGGTTCCTACGAGCAGTACTTC
14 | TRBJ1-4 | TRBV4-1 | NA | NA | CASSQDSGNEKLFF | TGCGCCAGCAGCCAAGATTCAGGGAATGAAAAACTGTTTTTT
14 | TRBJ2-3 | TRBV19 | NA | TRBD2 | CASSIWGAGDTQYF | TGTGCCAGTAGTATTTGGGGAGCGGGGGATACGCAGTATTTT
14 | TRBJ2-2 | TRBV5-1 | few | NA | CASSQNRNTGELFF | TGCGCCAGCAGCCAGAACAGGAACACCGGGGAGCTGTTTTTT
14 | TRBJ1-6 | TRBV19 | NA | TRBD1 | CASSTDRGGSPLHF | TGTGCCAGTAGTACGGACAGGGGCGGTTCACCCCTCCACTTT
13 | TRBJ1-1 | TRBV30 | NA | NA | CAWSVQHAGEAFF | TGTGCCTGGAGTGTACAGCATGCAGGGGAAGCTTTCTTT
14 | TRBJ1-4 | TRBV2 | NA | TRBD1 | CASGDRTGLEKLFF | TGTGCCAGCGGGGATCGGACAGGATTGGAAAAACTGTTTTTT
15 | TRBJ2-5 | TRBV2 | NA | TRBD2 | CASQRGDGGQETQYF | TGTGCCAGTCAACGGGGGGATGGGGGCCAAGAGACCCAGTACTTC
15 | TRBJ1-5 | TRBV6-4 | once | NA | CASSRDDSPNQPQHF | TGTGCCAGCAGTAGGGATGACAGCCCGAATCAGCCCCAGCATTTT
14 | TRBJ1-2 | TRBV6-5 | NA | NA | CASSPRTVNYGYTF | TGTGCCAGCAGCCCCCGGACAGTCAACTATGGCTACACCTTC
17 | TRBJ2-2 | TRBV28 | NA | TRBD1 | CASSFSETGMNTGELFF | TGTGCCAGCAGTTTCTCTGAGACAGGGATGAACACCGGGGAGCTGTTTTTT
14 | TRBJ2-7 | TRBV4-1 | NA | NA | CASSPGDQGGEQYF | TGCGCCAGCAGCCCTGGCGATCAGGGAGGCGAGCAGTACTTC
13 | TRBJ1-1 | TRBV21-1 | once | NA | CASSVNRNTEAFF | TGTGCCAGCAGCGTAAATAGGAACACTGAAGCTTTCTTT
16 | TRBJ2-7 | TRBV5-6 | NA | NA | CASSSDLGGTLYEQYF | TGTGCCAGCAGCTCCGATCTGGGAGGGACACTTTACGAGCAGTACTTC
14 | TRBJ1-1 | TRBV15 | NA | NA | CATSRGHLNTEAFF | TGTGCCACCAGCAGAGGACACCTAAACACTGAAGCTTTCTTT
15 | TRBJ2-3 | TRBV2 | NA | TRBD2 | CASRGLAERTDTQYF | TGTGCCAGCAGGGGACTAGCGGAGCGCACAGATACGCAGTATTTT